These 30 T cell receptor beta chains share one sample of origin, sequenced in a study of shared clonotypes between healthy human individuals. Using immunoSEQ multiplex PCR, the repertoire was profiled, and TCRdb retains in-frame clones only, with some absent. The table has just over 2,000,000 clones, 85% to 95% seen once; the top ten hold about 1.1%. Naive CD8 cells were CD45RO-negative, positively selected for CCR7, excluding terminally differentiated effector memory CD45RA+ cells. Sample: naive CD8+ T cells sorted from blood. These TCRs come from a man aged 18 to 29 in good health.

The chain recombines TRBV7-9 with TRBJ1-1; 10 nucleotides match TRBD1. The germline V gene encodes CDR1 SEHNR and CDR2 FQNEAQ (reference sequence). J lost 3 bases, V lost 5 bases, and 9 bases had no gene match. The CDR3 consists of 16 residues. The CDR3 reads CASSDGQGGIHTEAFF. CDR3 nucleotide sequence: TGTGCCAGCAGCGACGGACAGGGGGGAATACACACTGAAGCTTTCTTT.

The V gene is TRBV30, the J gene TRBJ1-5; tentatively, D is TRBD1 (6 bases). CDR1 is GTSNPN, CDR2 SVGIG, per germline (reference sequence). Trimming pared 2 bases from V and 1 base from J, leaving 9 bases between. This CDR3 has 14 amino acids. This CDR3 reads CAWSTGSSNQPQHF. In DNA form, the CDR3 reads TGTGCCTGGAGTACAGGGTCGAGCAATCAGCCCCAGCATTTT.

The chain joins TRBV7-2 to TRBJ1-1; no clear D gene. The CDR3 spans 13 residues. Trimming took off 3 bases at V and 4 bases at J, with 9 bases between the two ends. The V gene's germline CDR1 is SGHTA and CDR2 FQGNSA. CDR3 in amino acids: CASSFTEATEAFF. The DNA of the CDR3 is TGTGCCAGCAGCTTCACAGAGGCCACTGAAGCTTTCTTT. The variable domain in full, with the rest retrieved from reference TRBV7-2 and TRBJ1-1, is GAGVSQSPSNKVTEKGKDVELRCDPISGHTALYWYRQSLGQGLEFLIYFQGNSAPDKSGLPSDRFSAERTGGSVSTLTIQRTQQEDSAVYLCASSFTEATEAFFGQGTRLTVV.

CDR3: CASSPREARNTGELFF. CDR3 sequence (DNA): TGTGCCAGCAGTCCCCGGGAGGCGAGGAACACCGGGGAGCTGTTTTTT. V and J are TRBV27 and TRBJ2-2, with 7 bases that match TRBD2. Germline V lookup: CDR1 MNHEY, CDR2 SMNVEV (reference sequence). The J segment lost 1 base and the V segment lost 5 bases, leaving 7 bases of the junction unmatched. This CDR3 has 16 residues.

CDR3 protein: CASSHYAGPQETQYF. In DNA form, the CDR3 reads TGTGCCAGCAGCCATTACGCAGGGCCTCAAGAGACCCAGTACTTC. J is TRBJ2-5 and V is TRBV14, with a tentative D call TRBD1 (5 bases). Trimming took 3 bases from V and 2 from J, leaving 13 bases between them. The CDR3 is 15 amino acids. Per germline, CDR1 SGHDN and CDR2 FVKESK. The whole variable domain, remainder taken from reference TRBV14 and TRBJ2-5, is EAGVTQFPSHSVIEKGQTVTLRCDPISGHDNLYWYRRVMGKEIKFLLHFVKESKQDESGMPNNRFLAERTGGTYSTLKVQPAELEDSGVYFCASSHYAGPQETQYFGPGTRLLVL.

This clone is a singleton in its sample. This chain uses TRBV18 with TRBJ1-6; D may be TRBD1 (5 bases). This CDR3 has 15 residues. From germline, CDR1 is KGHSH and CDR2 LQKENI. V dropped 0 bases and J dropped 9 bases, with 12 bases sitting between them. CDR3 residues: CASSPPPGTSSPLHF. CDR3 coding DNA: TGTGCCAGCTCACCACCGCCAGGGACGTCTTCACCCCTCCACTTT.

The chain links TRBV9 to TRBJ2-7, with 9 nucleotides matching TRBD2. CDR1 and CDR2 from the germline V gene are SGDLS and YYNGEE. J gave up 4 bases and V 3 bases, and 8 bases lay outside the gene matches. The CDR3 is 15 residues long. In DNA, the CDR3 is TGTGCCAGCAGCGCCAGTAGCGGGGGTGTATACGAGCAGTACTTC. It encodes CASSASSGGVYEQYF.

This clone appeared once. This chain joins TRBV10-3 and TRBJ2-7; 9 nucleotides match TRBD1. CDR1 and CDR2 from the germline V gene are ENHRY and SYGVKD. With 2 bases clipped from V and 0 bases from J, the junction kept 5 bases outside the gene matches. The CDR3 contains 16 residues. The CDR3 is CAISEGQGSSSYEQYF. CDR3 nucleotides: TGTGCCATCAGTGAGGGACAGGGGTCTAGCTCCTACGAGCAGTACTTC.

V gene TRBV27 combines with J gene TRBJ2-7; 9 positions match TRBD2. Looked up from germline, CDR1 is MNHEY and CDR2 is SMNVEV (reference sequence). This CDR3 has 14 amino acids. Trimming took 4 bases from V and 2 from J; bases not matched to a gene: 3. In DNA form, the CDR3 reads TGTGCCAGCAGTTATAGCGGGAGCGCCTACGAGCAGTACTTC. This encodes CASSYSGSAYEQYF.

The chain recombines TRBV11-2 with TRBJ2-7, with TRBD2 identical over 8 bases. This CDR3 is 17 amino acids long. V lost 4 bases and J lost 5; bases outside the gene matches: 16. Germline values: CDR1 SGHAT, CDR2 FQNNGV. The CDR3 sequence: CASSSSPERGPKNEQYF. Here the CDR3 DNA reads TGTGCCAGCAGCTCAAGCCCGGAGCGGGGGCCTAAAAACGAGCAGTACTTC.

The CDR3 protein is CASPFGGRSSYEQYF. As DNA, the CDR3 is TGTGCCAGCCCCTTCGGCGGGAGGAGCTCCTACGAGCAGTACTTC. The chain couples TRBV2 to TRBJ2-7, with 8 nucleotides matching TRBD2. The CDR3 totals 15 residues. V dropped 8 bases and J dropped 0; count of bases not matched to a gene: 9. The germline gives CDR1 SNHLY, CDR2 FYNNEI.

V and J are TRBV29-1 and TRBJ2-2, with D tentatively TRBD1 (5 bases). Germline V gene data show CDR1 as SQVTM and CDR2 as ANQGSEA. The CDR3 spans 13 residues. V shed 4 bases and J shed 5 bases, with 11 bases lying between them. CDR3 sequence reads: CSVVAGRTGELFF. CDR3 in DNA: TGCAGCGTTGTGGCAGGGCGGACCGGGGAGCTGTTTTTT.

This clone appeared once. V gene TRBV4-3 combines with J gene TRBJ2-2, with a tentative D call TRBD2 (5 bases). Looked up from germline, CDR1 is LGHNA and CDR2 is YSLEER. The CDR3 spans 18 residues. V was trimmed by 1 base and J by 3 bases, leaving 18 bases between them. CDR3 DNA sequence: TGCGCCAGCAGCCAAGCTGCCCTTTCCCAGGAGGACACCGGGGAGCTGTTTTTT. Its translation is CASSQAALSQEDTGELFF.

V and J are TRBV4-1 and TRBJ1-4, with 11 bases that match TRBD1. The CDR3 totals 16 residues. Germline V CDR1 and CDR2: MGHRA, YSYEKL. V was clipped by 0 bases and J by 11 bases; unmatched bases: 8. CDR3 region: CASSQEKGQGGYKLFF. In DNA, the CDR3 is TGCGCCAGCAGCCAAGAGAAGGGACAGGGGGGATACAAACTGTTTTTT.

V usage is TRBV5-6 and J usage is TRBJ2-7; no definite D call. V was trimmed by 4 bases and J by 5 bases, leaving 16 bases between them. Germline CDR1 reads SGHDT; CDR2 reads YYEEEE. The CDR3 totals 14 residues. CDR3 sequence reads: CASSTGPVYDEQYF. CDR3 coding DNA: TGTGCCAGCAGCACCGGCCCCGTCTACGACGAGCAGTACTTC. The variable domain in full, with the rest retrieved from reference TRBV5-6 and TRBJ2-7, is DAGVTQSPTHLIKTRGQQVTLRCSPKSGHDTVSWYQQALGQGPQFIFQYYEEEERQRGNFPDRFSGHQFPNYSSELNVNALLLGDSALYLCASSTGPVYDEQYFGPGTRLTVT.

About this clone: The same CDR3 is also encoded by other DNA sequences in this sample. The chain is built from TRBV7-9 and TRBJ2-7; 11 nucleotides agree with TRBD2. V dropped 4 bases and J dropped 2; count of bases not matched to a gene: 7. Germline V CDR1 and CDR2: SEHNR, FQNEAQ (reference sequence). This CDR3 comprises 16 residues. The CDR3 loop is CASSSPGTSGTYEQYF. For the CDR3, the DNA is TGTGCCAGCAGCTCCCCAGGGACTAGCGGAACCTACGAGCAGTACTTC.

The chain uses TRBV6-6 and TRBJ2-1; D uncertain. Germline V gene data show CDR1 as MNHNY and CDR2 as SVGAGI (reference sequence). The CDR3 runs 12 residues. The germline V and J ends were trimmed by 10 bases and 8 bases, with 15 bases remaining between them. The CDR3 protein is CATTRIPHEQFF. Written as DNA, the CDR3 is TGTGCCACCACGCGGATTCCCCATGAGCAGTTCTTC.

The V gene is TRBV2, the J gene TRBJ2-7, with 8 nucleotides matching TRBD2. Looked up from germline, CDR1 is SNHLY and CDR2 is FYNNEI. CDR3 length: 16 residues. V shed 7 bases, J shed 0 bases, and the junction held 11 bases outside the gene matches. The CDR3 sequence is CASNGGTSGYSYEQYF. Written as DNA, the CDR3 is TGTGCCAGCAACGGAGGTACTAGCGGTTACTCCTACGAGCAGTACTTC.

The CDR3 region is CASSLAGGSAETTQYF. Here the CDR3 DNA reads TGCGCCAGCAGCTTGGCAGGGGGGAGCGCAGAGACAACGCAGTATTTT. J is TRBJ2-3 and V is TRBV5-1; possible D gene TRBD1, 7 bases. V lost 0 bases and J 9 bases, leaving 20 bases between the germline ends. The CDR3 runs 16 residues. In germline, CDR1 is SGHRS, CDR2 YFSETQ.

For the CDR3, the DNA is TGTGCCAGCAGCCAAGAGGGGACAGGGTACTATGGCTACACCTTC. Protein product: CASSQEGTGYYGYTF. The rearrangement links TRBV27 to TRBJ1-2, with 9 bases lining up with TRBD1. CDR1 and CDR2 (germline): MNHEY, SMNVEV (reference sequence). Losses at the gene ends were 6 bases for V and 3 bases for J; bases not matched to a gene: 8. This CDR3 has 15 residues.

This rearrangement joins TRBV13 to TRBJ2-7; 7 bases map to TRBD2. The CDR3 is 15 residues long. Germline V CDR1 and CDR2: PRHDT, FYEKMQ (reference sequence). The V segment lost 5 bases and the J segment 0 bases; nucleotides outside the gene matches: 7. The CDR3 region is CASSLWGGSSYEQYF. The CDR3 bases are TGTGCCAGCAGCCTCTGGGGGGGAAGCTCCTACGAGCAGTACTTC. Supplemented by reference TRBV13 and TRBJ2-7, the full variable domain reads AAGVIQSPRHLIKEKRETATLKCYPIPRHDTVYWYQQGPGQDPQFLISFYEKMQSDKGSIPDRFSAQQFSDYHSELNMSSLELGDSALYFCASSLWGGSSYEQYFGPGTRLTVT.

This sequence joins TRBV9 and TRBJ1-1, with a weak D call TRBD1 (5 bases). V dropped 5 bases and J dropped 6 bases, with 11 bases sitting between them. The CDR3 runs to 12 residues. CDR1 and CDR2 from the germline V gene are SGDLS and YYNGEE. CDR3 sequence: CASSAQAPEAFF. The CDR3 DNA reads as TGTGCCAGCAGTGCACAGGCTCCTGAAGCTTTCTTT.

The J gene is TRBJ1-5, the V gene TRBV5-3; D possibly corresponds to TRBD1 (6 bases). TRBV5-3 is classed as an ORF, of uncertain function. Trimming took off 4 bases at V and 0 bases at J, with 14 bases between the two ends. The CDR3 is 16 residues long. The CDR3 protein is CARSRRTAYSNQPQHF. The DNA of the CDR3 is TGTGCCAGAAGCAGAAGGACAGCTTATAGCAATCAGCCCCAGCATTTT.

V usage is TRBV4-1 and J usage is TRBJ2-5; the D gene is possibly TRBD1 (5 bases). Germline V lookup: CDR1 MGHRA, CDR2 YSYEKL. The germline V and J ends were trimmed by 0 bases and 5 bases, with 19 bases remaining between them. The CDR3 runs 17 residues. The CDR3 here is CASSQEPGPWASETQYF. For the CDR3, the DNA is TGCGCCAGCAGCCAAGAACCAGGGCCTTGGGCAAGCGAGACCCAGTACTTC.

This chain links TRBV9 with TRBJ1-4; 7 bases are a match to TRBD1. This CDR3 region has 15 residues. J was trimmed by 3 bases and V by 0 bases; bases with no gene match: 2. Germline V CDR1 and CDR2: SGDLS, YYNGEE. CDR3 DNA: TGTGCCAGCAGCGTAGGACAGGGTGCTAATGAAAAACTGTTTTTT. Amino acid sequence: CASSVGQGANEKLFF.

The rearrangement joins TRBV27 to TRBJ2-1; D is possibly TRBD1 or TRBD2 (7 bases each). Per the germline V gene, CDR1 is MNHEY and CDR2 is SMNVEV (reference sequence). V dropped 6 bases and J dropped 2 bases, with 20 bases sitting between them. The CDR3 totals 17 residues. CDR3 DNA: TGTGCCAGCAGGCTATACCAGGGGGGGCTAGCCTACAATGAGCAGTTCTTC. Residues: CASRLYQGGLAYNEQFF.

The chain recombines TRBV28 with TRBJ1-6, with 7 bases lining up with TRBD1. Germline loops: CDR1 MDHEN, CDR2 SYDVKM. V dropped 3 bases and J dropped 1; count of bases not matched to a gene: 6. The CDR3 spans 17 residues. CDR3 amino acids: CASSLTGPVSYNSPLHF. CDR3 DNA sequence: TGTGCCAGCAGTTTGACAGGGCCGGTATCCTATAATTCACCCCTCCACTTT.

CDR3: CATGGDGEKLFF. CDR3 nucleotide sequence: TGTGCCACCGGAGGGGATGGGGAAAAACTGTTTTTT. The chain employs TRBV7-9 and TRBJ1-4; tentative D call: TRBD1 (5 bases). CDR3 length: 12 amino acids. V lost 10 bases and J 8 bases, leaving 14 bases between the germline ends. CDR1 and CDR2 from the germline V gene are SEHNR and FQNEAQ (reference sequence).

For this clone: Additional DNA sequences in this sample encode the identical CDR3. The CDR3 loop reads CASSLGGGYEQYF. In nucleotides, the CDR3 is TGTGCCAGCAGCTTAGGGGGAGGGTACGAGCAGTACTTC. J is TRBJ2-7 and V is TRBV7-9; 7 bases are shared with TRBD2. This CDR3 is 13 amino acids long. Trimming cost V 1 base and J 4 bases; bases outside gene matches: 1. The germline CDR1 and CDR2 sequences are SEHNR and FQNEAQ (reference sequence).

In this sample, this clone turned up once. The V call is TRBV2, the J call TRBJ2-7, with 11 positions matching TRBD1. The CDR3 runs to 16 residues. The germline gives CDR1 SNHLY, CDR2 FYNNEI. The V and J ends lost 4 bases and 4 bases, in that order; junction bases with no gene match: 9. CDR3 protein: CASSAIPGQGDYEQYF. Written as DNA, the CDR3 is TGTGCCAGCAGTGCCATCCCGGGACAGGGGGATTACGAGCAGTACTTC.